This paragraph covers one T cell receptor (beta chain) sequence. The sample comes from a study of cytomegalovirus exposure and HLA in healthy donors. Germline V CDR1 and CDR2: PRHDT, FYEKMQ (reference sequence). The CDR3 is made up of 14 amino acids. V lost 1 base and J 4 bases, leaving 10 bases between the germline ends. The assay was immunoSEQ multiplex PCR, and TCRdb's table has in-frame clones only and misses some. The sample holds some 110,000 clones, about 87% seen once. This receptor was obtained from a man aged 18 to 29 in good health and CMV-seronegative. The rearrangement uses TRBV13 and TRBJ1-2; D is perhaps TRBD1 (5 bases). The sample taken for sequencing was PBMCs. The chain's CDR3 is CASSLDRYPYGYTF. DNA for the CDR3: TGTGCCAGCAGCTTAGACAGGTACCCCTATGGCTACACCTTC.